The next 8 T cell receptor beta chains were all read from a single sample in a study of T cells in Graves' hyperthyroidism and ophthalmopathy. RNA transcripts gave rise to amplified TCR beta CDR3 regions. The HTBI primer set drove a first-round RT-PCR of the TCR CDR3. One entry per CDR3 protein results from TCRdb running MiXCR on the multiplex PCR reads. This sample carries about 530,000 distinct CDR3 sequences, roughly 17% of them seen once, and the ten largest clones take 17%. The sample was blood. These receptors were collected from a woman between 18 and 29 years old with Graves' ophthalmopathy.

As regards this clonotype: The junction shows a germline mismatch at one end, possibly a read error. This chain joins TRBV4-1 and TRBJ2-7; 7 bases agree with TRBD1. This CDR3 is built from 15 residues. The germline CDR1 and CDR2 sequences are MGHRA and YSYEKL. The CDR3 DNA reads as TGCGCCAACAGCCAGCCGGGACAGAGCTCCTACGAGCAGTACTTC. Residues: CANSQPGQSSYEQYF.

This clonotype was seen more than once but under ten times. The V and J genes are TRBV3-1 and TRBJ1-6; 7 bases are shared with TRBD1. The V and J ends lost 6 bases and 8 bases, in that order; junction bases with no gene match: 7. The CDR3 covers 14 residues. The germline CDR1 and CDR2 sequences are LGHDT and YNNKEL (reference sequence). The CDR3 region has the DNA TGTGCCAGCAGGCCAGGGGGAGTTGATTCACCCCTCCACTTT. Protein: CASRPGGVDSPLHF.

The DNA of the CDR3 is TGTGCCAGCAGCCGGACAGGGGGCTTCAACTATGGCTACACCTTC. Translation gives CASSRTGGFNYGYTF. The V and J genes are TRBV12-3 or TRBV12-4 and TRBJ1-2, with 11 bases lining up with TRBD1. The CDR3 sequence is 15 residues long. V shed 6 bases and J 2 bases; nucleotides not matched to a gene: 5.

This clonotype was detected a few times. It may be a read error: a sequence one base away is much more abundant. CDR3 loop: CASTLAGKGINNEQFF. The CDR3, as DNA: TGTGCCAGCACTCTTGCCGGGAAAGGGATAAACAATGAGCAGTTCTTC. The chain is built from TRBV28 and TRBJ2-1; D might be TRBD2 (5 bases). CDR3 size: 16 residues. The germline CDR1 and CDR2 sequences are MDHEN and SYDVKM. V shed 7 bases and J shed 5 bases, with 21 bases lying between them.

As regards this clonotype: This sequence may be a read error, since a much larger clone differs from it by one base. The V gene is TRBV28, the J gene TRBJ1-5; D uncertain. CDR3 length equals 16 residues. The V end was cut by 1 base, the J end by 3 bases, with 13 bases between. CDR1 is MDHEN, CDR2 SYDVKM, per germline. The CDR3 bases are TGTGCCAGCAGTTTATCGAGGGAGGAGGACAATCAGCCCCAGCATTTT. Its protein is CASSLSREEDNQPQHF.

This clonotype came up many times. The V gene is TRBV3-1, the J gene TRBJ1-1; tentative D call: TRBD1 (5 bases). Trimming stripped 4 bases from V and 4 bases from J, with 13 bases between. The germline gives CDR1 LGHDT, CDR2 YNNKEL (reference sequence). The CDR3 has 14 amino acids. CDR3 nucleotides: TGTGCCAGCAGCCTCGGGACGGAGGGCACTGAAGCTTTCTTT. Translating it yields CASSLGTEGTEAFF.

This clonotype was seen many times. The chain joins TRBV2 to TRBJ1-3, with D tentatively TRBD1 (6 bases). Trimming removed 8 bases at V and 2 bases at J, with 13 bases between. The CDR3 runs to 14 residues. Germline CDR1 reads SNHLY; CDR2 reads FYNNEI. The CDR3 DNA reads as TGTGCCAGCTTACCTACAGGGACTGGAAACACCATATATTTT. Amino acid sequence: CASLPTGTGNTIYF.

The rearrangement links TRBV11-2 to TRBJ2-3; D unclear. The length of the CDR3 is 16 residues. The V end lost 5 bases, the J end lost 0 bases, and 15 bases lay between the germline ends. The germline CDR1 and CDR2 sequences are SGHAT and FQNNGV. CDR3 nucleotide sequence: TGTGCCAGCAGCCCACGGGCCCCTTGGAGCACAGATACGCAGTATTTT. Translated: CASSPRAPWSTDTQYF.